A selection of T cell receptor beta chains follows, all from one sample in a study of CD8 T cells in ankylosing spondylitis. Each CDR3 protein gets one entry after TCRdb re-called the 5' RACE reads with MiXCR. The table lists 230,000 or so distinct CDR3 sequences, 18% of them singletons. Specimen: blood, either unsorted or a sorted T cell fraction (not recorded which). The receptors were gathered from a male donor with ankylosing spondylitis or in good health (not recorded which). Each CDR3 is given with its conserved first and last residue. The D gene is left open where the match is weak. Size is omitted from some rows. Given values are once, few, many or a class for expanded clones.

clone size	V gene	J gene	D gene	CDR3 protein	CDR3 DNA
few	TRBV11-2	TRBJ2-1	-	CASSLDAGTDNEQFF	TGTGCCAGCAGCTTAGATGCTGGGACTGACAATGAGCAGTTCTTC
few	TRBV7-9	TRBJ2-5	TRBD1	CASSPRTGNHQETQYF	TGTGCCAGCAGCCCTAGGACAGGGAACCACCAAGAGACCCAGTACTTC
-	TRBV19	TRBJ2-7	-	CASSIAHSSYEQYF	TGTGCCAGTAGTATAGCCCACAGCTCCTACGAGCAGTACTTC
many	TRBV5-4	TRBJ2-3	TRBD2	CASTSLFSGSEGSGTDTQYF	TGTGCCAGCACCTCACTCTTTAGCGGGAGTGAGGGGTCGGGCACAGATACGCAGTATTTT
few	TRBV21-1	TRBJ2-3	-	CASSTTGTSGPPTDTQYF	TGTGCCAGCAGCACCACCGGGACTAGCGGACCACCTACCGATACGCAGTATTTT
-	TRBV12-3/TRBV12-4	TRBJ2-7	TRBD2	CASSLLAELTYEQYF	TGTGCCAGCAGTTTACTAGCGGAGCTTACCTACGAGCAGTACTTC
-	TRBV10-3	TRBJ2-6	TRBD1	CAISEGTGTGANVLTF	TGTGCCATCAGTGAAGGGACAGGGACGGGGGCCAACGTCCTGACTTTC
few	TRBV4-1	TRBJ2-7	-	CASSQEPADYEQYF	TGCGCCAGCAGCCAAGAGCCTGCGGATTACGAGCAGTACTTC
many	TRBV27	TRBJ1-5	TRBD1	CASTTGANQPQHF	TGTGCCAGCACCACAGGGGCTAATCAGCCCCAGCATTTT
many	TRBV7-9	TRBJ2-1	TRBD1	CASTYRGDEQFF	TGTGCCAGCACCTACAGGGGGGATGAGCAGTTCTTC
-	TRBV12-3/TRBV12-4	TRBJ1-5	-	CASSFEGQPQHF	TGTGCCAGCAGTTTCGAGGGGCAGCCCCAGCATTTT